The rows below give T cell receptor beta chains drawn from one sample of a study of control samples from healthy donors and cancer patients. Repertoires were generated with immunoSEQ multiplex PCR, while TCRdb's copy carries only in-frame clones and drops some. The table shows 110,000 to 150,000 clones, with about nine tenths occurring only once. Sequenced input: blood. The origin of the receptors is a man aged 30 to 39 in good health. Both conserved end residues are part of each CDR3. Fields, in order: D gene, J gene, V gene, clone size, CDR3 protein, CDR3 DNA. The D gene is left open where the match is weak. For some rows the clone size is stated as once, few or many, or as a class when expanded; others skip it.

TRBD2,TRBJ2-5,TRBV9,.,CASSVGLAGEVQYF,TGTGCCAGCAGCGTAGGACTAGCGGGAGAGGTCCAGTACTTC
.,TRBJ2-7,TRBV2,.,CASSFRDTTYEQYF,TGTGCCAGCAGTTTTCGGGACACAACCTACGAGCAGTACTTC
.,TRBJ1-2,TRBV5-3,.,CARSLRENRDTDGYTF,TGTGCCAGAAGCTTGAGGGAGAACAGGGATACGGATGGCTACACCTTC
.,TRBJ2-7,TRBV5-4,.,CASSGRLAPNRYEQYF,TGTGCCAGCAGCGGGCGACTGGCGCCAAACCGTTACGAGCAGTACTTC
TRBD1,TRBJ2-1,TRBV4-1,.,CASSLTRGLYNEQFF,TGCGCCAGCAGCCTAACTAGGGGGCTCTACAATGAGCAGTTCTTC
.,TRBJ2-1,TRBV7-9,.,CAREDNDEQFF,TGTGCCAGGGAGGACAACGATGAGCAGTTCTTC
.,TRBJ1-4,TRBV30,.,CAWNTEVHEKLFF,TGTGCCTGGAACACAGAGGTGCATGAAAAACTGTTTTTT
TRBD2,TRBJ2-1,TRBV7-9,.,CASSLISSGRDSSYNEQFF,TGTGCCAGCAGCTTAATCTCTAGCGGGAGAGATAGCTCCTACAATGAGCAGTTCTTC
.,TRBJ1-2,TRBV6-5,.,CASSLGGTNTF,TGTGCCAGCAGCCTGGGGGGAACCAACACCTTC
.,TRBJ2-1,TRBV27,.,CASSFSGVYNEQFF,TGTGCCAGCAGTTTTTCGGGAGTCTACAATGAGCAGTTCTTC
.,TRBJ2-7,TRBV15,.,CATSRDGGTTYEQYF,TGTGCCACCAGCAGAGATGGCGGCACTACCTACGAGCAGTACTTC
.,TRBJ1-6,TRBV30,few,CAWGRTENSPLHF,TGTGCATGGGGAAGGACAGAGAATTCACCCCTCCACTTT
TRBD1,TRBJ2-3,TRBV30,.,CTWSLKIGQAAQYF,TGTACCTGGAGTCTTAAAATAGGACAGGCCGCGCAGTATTTT
.,TRBJ1-5,TRBV7-2,.,CASSQSQGQPQHF,TGTGCCAGCAGCCAAAGCCAGGGACAGCCCCAGCATTTT
.,TRBJ1-1,TRBV5-5,once,CASTELNTEAFF,TGTGCCAGCACCGAATTAAACACTGAAGCTTTCTTT
.,TRBJ2-1,TRBV21-1,.,CASTPTGTSSYNEQFF,TGTGCCAGCACCCCAACCGGGACTAGCAGCTACAATGAGCAGTTCTTC
TRBD2,TRBJ2-3,TRBV27,.,CASRVEGVGTSGFYTQYF,TGTGCCAGCAGGGTAGAGGGGGTCGGGACTAGCGGTTTTTATACGCAGTATTTT
.,TRBJ1-2,TRBV9,.,CASSATGSSNYGYTF,TGTGCCAGCAGCGCCACAGGATCTTCTAACTATGGCTACACCTTC
TRBD1,TRBJ2-5,TRBV11-3,.,CASSPGGRNQETQYF,TGTGCCAGCAGCCCAGGGGGCCGTAACCAAGAGACCCAGTACTTC
TRBD2,TRBJ2-1,TRBV6-4,.,CASSVSGRVSDEQFF,TGTGCCAGCAGTGTTAGCGGGAGAGTTTCTGATGAGCAGTTCTTC
.,TRBJ1-5,TRBV6-2/TRBV6-3,.,CASSYMFNQPQHF,TGTGCCAGCAGTTACATGTTCAATCAGCCCCAGCATTTT
TRBD2,TRBJ2-5,TRBV30,.,CAWGTGGMETQYF,TGTGCCTGGGGGACGGGAGGTATGGAGACCCAGTACTTC
.,TRBJ2-1,TRBV6-5,.,CASSREFQNEQFF,TGTGCCAGCAGCCGGGAGTTTCAGAATGAGCAGTTCTTC
.,TRBJ2-7,TRBV7-2,.,CASSFHRDSYEQYF,TGTGCCAGCAGCTTTCACCGTGATTCCTACGAGCAGTACTTC
.,TRBJ2-1,TRBV11-3,.,CASSFLAVSYNEQFF,TGTGCCAGCAGCTTCTTGGCGGTCTCCTACAATGAGCAGTTCTTC
.,TRBJ1-2,TRBV5-6,.,CASSLTPYGYTF,TGTGCCAGCAGCTTGACCCCCTATGGCTACACCTTC
TRBD2,TRBJ2-3,TRBV7-6,.,CASSLGLAAHLGTDTQYF,TGTGCCAGCAGCCTCGGACTAGCGGCCCACCTCGGCACAGATACGCAGTATTTT
.,TRBJ2-5,TRBV19,.,CASSIDLASTSRETQYF,TGTGCCAGTAGTATAGATCTGGCTTCGACTAGTAGGGAGACCCAGTACTTC
.,TRBJ2-1,TRBV29-1,.,CSVDRGSDNEQFF,TGCAGCGTTGATAGGGGGTCGGACAATGAGCAGTTCTTC
.,TRBJ2-3,TRBV3-1/TRBV3-2,.,CASSQRGADTQYF,TGTGCCAGCAGCCAACGTGGCGCAGATACGCAGTATTTT
.,TRBJ2-3,TRBV11-1,.,CASSLGGGAVDTQYF,TGTGCCAGCAGCTTGGGCGGGGGCGCGGTGGATACGCAGTATTTT
.,TRBJ1-3,TRBV28,.,CASSIGHQGNTIYF,TGTGCCAGCAGTATAGGACACCAAGGAAACACCATATATTTT
.,TRBJ2-7,TRBV6-2/TRBV6-3,.,CASSYPSWVYEQYF,TGTGCCAGCAGTTACCCGAGTTGGGTCTACGAGCAGTACTTC
.,TRBJ2-3,TRBV5-4,.,CASRFENIVTDPEYF,TGTGCCAGCAGGTTTGAAAACATAGTTACAGATCCGGAGTATTTT
.,TRBJ1-2,TRBV28,.,CASRVQGIKNYGYTF,TGTGCCAGCAGAGTCCAGGGAATTAAAAACTATGGCTACACCTTC
.,TRBJ2-1,TRBV10-1,.,CASSEWGIFRVKYNEQFF,TGCGCCAGCAGTGAGTGGGGAATTTTTCGGGTTAAATACAATGAGCAGTTCTTC
.,TRBJ2-3,TRBV5-6,.,CASSLASGRAFQSTDTQYF,TGTGCCAGCAGCTTGGCGTCAGGTCGAGCATTTCAAAGCACAGATACGCAGTATTTT
.,TRBJ2-1,TRBV28,.,CASIGLLYNEQFF,TGTGCCAGCATAGGGTTGCTTTACAATGAGCAGTTCTTC
TRBD2,TRBJ2-3,TRBV6-6,.,CASRGLADFTDTQYF,TGTGCCAGCAGAGGACTAGCGGATTTCACAGATACGCAGTATTTT
TRBD2,TRBJ2-2,TRBV6-5,.,CASRGLLSTGELFF,TGTGCCAGCAGGGGACTACTCAGCACCGGGGAGCTGTTTTTT
.,TRBJ1-3,TRBV18,.,CASSPQGNTIYF,TGTGCCAGCTCACCTCAGGGAAACACCATATATTTT
TRBD1,TRBJ2-5,TRBV24-1,.,CATSDRDSRETQYF,TGTGCCACCAGTGATAGGGACAGTCGAGAGACCCAGTACTTC
.,TRBJ1-6,TRBV9,once,CASSALGGYSPLHF,TGTGCCAGCAGCGCCCTCGGGGGTTATTCACCCCTCCACTTT
.,TRBJ1-2,TRBV2,.,CASSISSYGYTF,TGTGCCAGCAGTATCTCCAGTTATGGCTACACCTTC
.,TRBJ2-1,TRBV9,.,CASSVHSSYNEQFF,TGTGCCAGCAGCGTACATAGCTCCTACAATGAGCAGTTCTTC
TRBD2,TRBJ2-2,TRBV11-2,.,CASSGTSGRAGSTGELFF,TGTGCCAGCAGCGGGACTAGCGGGAGGGCCGGGAGCACCGGGGAGCTGTTTTTT
.,TRBJ1-5,TRBV15,.,CATSRDVARLQPQHF,TGTGCCACCAGCAGAGATGTAGCCAGGCTGCAGCCCCAGCATTTT